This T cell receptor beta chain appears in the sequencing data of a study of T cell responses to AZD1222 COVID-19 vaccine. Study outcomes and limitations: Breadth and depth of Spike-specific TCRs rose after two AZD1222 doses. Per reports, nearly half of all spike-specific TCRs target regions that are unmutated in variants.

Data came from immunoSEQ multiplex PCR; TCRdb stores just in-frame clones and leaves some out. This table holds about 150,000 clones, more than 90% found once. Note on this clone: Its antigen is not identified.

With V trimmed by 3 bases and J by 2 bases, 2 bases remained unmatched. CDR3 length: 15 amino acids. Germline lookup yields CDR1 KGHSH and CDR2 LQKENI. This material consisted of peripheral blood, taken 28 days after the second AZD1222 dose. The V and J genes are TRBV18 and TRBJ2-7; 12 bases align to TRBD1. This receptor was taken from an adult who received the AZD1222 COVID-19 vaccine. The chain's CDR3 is CASSPGQGAAYEQYF. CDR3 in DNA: TGTGCCAGCTCACCGGGACAGGGGGCAGCCTACGAGCAGTACTTC.